A selection of T cell receptor beta chains follows, all from one sample in a study of CD8 T cells in Susac syndrome. MiXCR was run by TCRdb on the immunoSEQ multiplex PCR reads, yielding one entry per CDR3 protein. This sample yields about 140,000 distinct CDR3 sequences, of which 85% to 95% are seen a single time; approximately 0.18% belongs to the top ten. What was sequenced was CD8+ T cells from PBMCs. The receptors derive from a human donor with Susac syndrome. CDR3s include the opening cysteine and the closing phenylalanine or tryptophan. A D gene is named only where the DNA matches it firmly. Some rows have no size entry. The others give once, few or many, or a class for an expanded clone.

V: TRBV10-3; D: TRBD1; J: TRBJ2-1; size: NA; CDR3: CASVGQGWHEQFF; DNA: TGTGCCAGCGTCGGACAGGGTTGGCATGAGCAGTTCTTC
V: TRBV7-9; D: TRBD1; J: TRBJ2-7; size: NA; CDR3: CASSSDPGQGMSYEQYF; DNA: TGTGCCAGCAGCTCAGATCCGGGACAGGGAATGTCCTACGAGCAGTACTTC
V: TRBV9; D: TRBD2; J: TRBJ2-5; size: NA; CDR3: CASSVGGRAKETQYF; DNA: TGTGCCAGCAGCGTAGGCGGGAGGGCGAAAGAGACCCAGTACTTC
V: TRBV4-1; D: NA; J: TRBJ2-4; size: NA; CDR3: CASSHGSGVNIQYF; DNA: TGCGCCAGCAGCCATGGGTCGGGAGTGAACATTCAGTACTTC
V: TRBV7-2; D: NA; J: TRBJ2-3; size: NA; CDR3: CASSSFWDSGGTDTQYF; DNA: TGTGCCAGCAGCTCCTTTTGGGACTCTGGAGGCACAGATACGCAGTATTTT
V: TRBV27; D: NA; J: TRBJ1-2; size: NA; CDR3: CASSLTIGGYGYTF; DNA: TGTGCCAGCAGTTTGACCATCGGTGGCTATGGCTACACCTTC
V: TRBV28; D: TRBD1; J: TRBJ2-3; size: NA; CDR3: CASTIIRDSITDTQYF; DNA: TGTGCCAGCACCATCATCCGGGACAGCATAACAGATACGCAGTATTTT
V: TRBV4-2; D: NA; J: TRBJ1-1; size: NA; CDR3: CASSQGVFMNTEAFF; DNA: TGTGCCAGCAGCCAAGGGGTATTCATGAACACTGAAGCTTTCTTT
V: TRBV19; D: NA; J: TRBJ2-1; size: NA; CDR3: CASLPGTRNEQFF; DNA: TGTGCCAGTTTACCAGGGACTCGGAATGAGCAGTTCTTC
V: TRBV9; D: NA; J: TRBJ2-6; size: once; CDR3: CASSVGIGSGANVLTF; DNA: TGTGCCAGCAGCGTTGGTATCGGCTCTGGGGCCAACGTCCTGACTTTC
V: TRBV9; D: NA; J: TRBJ1-2; size: NA; CDR3: CASSPNSEEGYTF; DNA: TGTGCCAGCAGTCCAAACAGTGAAGAGGGCTACACCTTC
V: TRBV29-1; D: TRBD2; J: TRBJ2-7; size: NA; CDR3: CSVTGLAGSSYEQYF; DNA: TGCAGCGTTACGGGACTAGCGGGTAGCTCCTACGAGCAGTACTTC
V: TRBV5-1; D: NA; J: TRBJ2-3; size: NA; CDR3: CASSLCGTDTQYF; DNA: TGCGCCAGCAGCTTGTGCGGCACAGATACGCAGTATTTT
V: TRBV5-4; D: NA; J: TRBJ2-1; size: NA; CDR3: CASSLALRGRKNNEQFF; DNA: TGTGCCAGCAGCTTAGCCTTGCGGGGACGAAAAAACAATGAGCAGTTCTTC
V: TRBV2; D: TRBD1; J: TRBJ1-5; size: NA; CDR3: CASTADRGVNQPQHF; DNA: TGTGCCAGCACCGCCGACAGGGGTGTCAATCAGCCCCAGCATTTT
V: TRBV29-1; D: NA; J: TRBJ1-2; size: NA; CDR3: CSVEGREGGYTF; DNA: TGCAGCGTCGAGGGACGAGAAGGAGGCTACACCTTC
V: TRBV7-2; D: TRBD2; J: TRBJ2-7; size: NA; CDR3: CASSLGTSGTYEQYF; DNA: TGTGCCAGCAGCTTAGGGACTAGCGGGACCTACGAGCAGTACTTC